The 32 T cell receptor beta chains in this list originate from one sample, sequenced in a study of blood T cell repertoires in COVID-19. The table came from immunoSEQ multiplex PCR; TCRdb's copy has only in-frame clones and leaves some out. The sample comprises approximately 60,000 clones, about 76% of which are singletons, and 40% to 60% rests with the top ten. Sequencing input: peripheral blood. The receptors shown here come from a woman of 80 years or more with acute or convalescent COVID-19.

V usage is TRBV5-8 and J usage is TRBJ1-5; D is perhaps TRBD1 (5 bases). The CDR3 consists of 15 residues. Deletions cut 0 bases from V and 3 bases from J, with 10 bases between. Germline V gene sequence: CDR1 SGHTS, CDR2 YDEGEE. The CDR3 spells CASSLVRADNQPQHF. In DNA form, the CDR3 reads TGTGCCAGCAGCTTGGTCAGGGCAGACAATCAGCCCCAGCATTTT.

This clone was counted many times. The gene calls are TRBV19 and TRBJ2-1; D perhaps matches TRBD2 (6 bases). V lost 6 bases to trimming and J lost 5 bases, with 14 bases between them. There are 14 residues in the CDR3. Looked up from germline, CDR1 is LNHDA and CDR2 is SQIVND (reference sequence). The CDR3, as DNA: TGTGCCAGTAGGTCCCCCCCGGGGGACAATGAGCAGTTCTTC. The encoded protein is CASRSPPGDNEQFF.

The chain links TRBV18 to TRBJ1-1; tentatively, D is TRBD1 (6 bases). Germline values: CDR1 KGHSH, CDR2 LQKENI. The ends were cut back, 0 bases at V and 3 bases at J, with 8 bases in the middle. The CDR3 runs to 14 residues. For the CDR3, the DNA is TGTGCCAGCTCACCACCGGCAGGGGACACTGAAGCTTTCTTT. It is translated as CASSPPAGDTEAFF.

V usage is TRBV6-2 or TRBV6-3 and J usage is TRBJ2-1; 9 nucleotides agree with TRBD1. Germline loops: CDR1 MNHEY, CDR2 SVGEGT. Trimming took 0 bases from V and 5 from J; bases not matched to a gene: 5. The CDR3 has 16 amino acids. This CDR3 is CASSYSWTGVNNEQFF. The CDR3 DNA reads TGTGCCAGCAGTTACTCTTGGACAGGGGTAAACAATGAGCAGTTCTTC.

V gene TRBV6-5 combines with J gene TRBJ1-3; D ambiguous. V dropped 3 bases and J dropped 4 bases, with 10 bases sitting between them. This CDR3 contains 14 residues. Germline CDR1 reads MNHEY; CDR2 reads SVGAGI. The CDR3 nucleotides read TGTGCCAGCAGTTATGGCCTCATAGGAAACACCATATATTTT. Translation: CASSYGLIGNTIYF.

Here the CDR3 reads CASSQDPPGVTEAFF. The CDR3 coding sequence is TGCGCCAGCAGCCAAGACCCCCCCGGGGTGACTGAAGCTTTCTTT. This chain joins TRBV4-1 and TRBJ1-1; D is ambiguous. The CDR3 spans 15 residues. The germline V and J ends were trimmed by 0 bases and 5 bases, with 13 bases remaining between them. CDR1 is MGHRA, CDR2 YSYEKL, per germline.

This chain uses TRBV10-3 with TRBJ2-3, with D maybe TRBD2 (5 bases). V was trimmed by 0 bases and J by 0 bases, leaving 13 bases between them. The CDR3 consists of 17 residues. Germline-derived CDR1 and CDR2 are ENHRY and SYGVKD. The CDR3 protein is CAISESRARSSTDTQYF. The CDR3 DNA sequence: TGTGCCATCAGTGAGTCGAGGGCGAGATCTAGCACAGATACGCAGTATTTT.

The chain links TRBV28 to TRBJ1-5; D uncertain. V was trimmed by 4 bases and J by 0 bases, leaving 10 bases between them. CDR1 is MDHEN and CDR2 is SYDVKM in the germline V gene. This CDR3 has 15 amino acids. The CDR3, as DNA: TGTGCCAGCAGTTCTCCCTCCTCTAGCAATCAGCCCCAGCATTTT. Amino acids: CASSSPSSSNQPQHF.

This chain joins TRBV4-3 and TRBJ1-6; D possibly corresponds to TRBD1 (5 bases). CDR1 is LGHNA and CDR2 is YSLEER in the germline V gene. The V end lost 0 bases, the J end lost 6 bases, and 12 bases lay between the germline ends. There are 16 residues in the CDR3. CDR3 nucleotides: TGCGCCAGCAGCCAAGATTGGGGGGGACTTAATTCACCCCTCCACTTT. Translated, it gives CASSQDWGGLNSPLHF.

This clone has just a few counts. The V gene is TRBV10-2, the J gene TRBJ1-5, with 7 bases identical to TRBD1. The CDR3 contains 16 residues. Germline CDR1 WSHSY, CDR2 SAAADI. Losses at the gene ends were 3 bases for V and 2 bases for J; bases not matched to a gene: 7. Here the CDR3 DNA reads TGCGCCAGCAGTGATATAGGGGGCAAGGGCAATCAGCCCCAGCATTTT. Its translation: CASSDIGGKGNQPQHF.

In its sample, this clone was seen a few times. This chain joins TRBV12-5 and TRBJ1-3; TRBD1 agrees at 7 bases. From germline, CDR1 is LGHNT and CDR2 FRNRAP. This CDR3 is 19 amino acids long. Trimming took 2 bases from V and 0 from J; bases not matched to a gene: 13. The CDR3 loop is CASGLTTRGLPFSGNTIYF. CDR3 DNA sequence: TGTGCTAGTGGTTTGACGACAAGGGGGCTCCCTTTCTCTGGAAACACCATATATTTT.

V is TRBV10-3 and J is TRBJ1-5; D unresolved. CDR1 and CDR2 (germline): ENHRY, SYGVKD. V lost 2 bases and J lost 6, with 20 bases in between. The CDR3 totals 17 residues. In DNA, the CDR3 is TGTGCCATCAGTGAGAGCGGCTGGACCGCCGGCGGTCAGCCCCAGCATTTT. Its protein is CAISESGWTAGGQPQHF.

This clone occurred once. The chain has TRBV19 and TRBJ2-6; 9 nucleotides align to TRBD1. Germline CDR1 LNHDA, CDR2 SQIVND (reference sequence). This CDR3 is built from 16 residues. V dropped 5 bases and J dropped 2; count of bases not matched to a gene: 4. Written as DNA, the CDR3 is TGTGCCAGTAGTCAGACAGGGGGAACTGGGGCCAACGTCCTGACTTTC. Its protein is CASSQTGGTGANVLTF.

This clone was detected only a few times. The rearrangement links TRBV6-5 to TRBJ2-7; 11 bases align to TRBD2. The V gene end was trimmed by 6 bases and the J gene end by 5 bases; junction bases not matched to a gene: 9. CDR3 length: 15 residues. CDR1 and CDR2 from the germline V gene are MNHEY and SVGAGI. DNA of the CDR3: TGTGCCAGCAGGCTTAGCGGGAGGGCCTACCACGAGCAGTACTTC. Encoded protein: CASRLSGRAYHEQYF.

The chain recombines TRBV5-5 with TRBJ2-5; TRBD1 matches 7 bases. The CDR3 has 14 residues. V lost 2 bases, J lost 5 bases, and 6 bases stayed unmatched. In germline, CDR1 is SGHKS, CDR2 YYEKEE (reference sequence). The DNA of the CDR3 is TGTGCCAGCAGCTTTACAGGGGTTTGGGAGACCCAGTACTTC. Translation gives CASSFTGVWETQYF.

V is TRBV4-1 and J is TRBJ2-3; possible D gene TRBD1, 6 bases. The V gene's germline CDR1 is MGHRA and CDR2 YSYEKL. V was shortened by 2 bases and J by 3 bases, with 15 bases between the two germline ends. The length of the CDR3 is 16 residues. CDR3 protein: CASSQPSQGWTDTQYF. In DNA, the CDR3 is TGCGCCAGCAGCCAACCCTCACAGGGTTGGACAGATACGCAGTATTTT.

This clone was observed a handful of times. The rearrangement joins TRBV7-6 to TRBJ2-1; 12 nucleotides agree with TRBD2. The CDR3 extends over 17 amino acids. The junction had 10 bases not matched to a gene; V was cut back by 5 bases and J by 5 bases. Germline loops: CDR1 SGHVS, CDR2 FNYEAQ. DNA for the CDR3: TGTGCCAGCAGCAATCTAGCGGGAGGGCCTTCTCACAATGAGCAGTTCTTC. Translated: CASSNLAGGPSHNEQFF.

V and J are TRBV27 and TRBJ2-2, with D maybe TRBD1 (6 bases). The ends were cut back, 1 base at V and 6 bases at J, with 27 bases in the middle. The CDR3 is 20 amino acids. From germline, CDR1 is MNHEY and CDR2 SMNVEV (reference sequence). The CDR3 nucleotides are TGTGCCAGCAGTTTATTCTCCGTCCCCGCAGGGGCCCCGGATTCCGGGGAGCTGTTTTTT. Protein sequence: CASSLFSVPAGAPDSGELFF.

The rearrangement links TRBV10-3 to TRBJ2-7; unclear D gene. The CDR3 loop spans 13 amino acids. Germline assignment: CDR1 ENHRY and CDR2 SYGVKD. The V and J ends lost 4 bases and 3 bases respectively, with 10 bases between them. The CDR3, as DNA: TGTGCCATCAGTGGCTCAACAAGCTACGAGCAGTACTTC. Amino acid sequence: CAISGSTSYEQYF.

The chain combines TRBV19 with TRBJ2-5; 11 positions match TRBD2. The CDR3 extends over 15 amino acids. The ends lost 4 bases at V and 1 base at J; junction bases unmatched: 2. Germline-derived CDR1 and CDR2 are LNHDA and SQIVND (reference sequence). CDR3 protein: CASSRTSGPQETQYF. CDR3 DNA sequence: TGTGCCAGTAGTAGGACTAGCGGGCCCCAAGAGACCCAGTACTTC.

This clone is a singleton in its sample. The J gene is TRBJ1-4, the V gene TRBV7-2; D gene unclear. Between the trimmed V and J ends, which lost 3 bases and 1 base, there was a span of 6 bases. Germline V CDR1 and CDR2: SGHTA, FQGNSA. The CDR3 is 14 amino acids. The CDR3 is CASSFIGTNEKLFF. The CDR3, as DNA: TGTGCCAGCAGCTTCATCGGAACTAATGAAAAACTGTTTTTT.

CDR3 nucleotides: TGTGCCAGCAGCGTACTAGCGGGAGTCTATGAGCAGTTCTTC. Its protein product is CASSVLAGVYEQFF. V and J are TRBV5-5 and TRBJ2-1; 11 bases line up with TRBD2. V lost 4 bases and J lost 8; bases outside the gene matches: 5. Germline CDR1 and CDR2: SGHKS and YYEKEE (reference sequence). The CDR3 is 14 residues long.

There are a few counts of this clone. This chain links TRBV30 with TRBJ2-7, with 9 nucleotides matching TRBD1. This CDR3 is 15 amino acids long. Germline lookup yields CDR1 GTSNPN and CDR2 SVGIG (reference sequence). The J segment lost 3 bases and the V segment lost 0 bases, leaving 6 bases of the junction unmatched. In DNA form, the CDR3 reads TGTGCCTGGAGTGTACGGGACAGGGTGAGCTACGAGCAGTACTTC. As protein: CAWSVRDRVSYEQYF. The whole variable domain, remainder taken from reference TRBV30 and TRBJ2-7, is SQTIHQWPATLVQPVGSPLSLECTVEGTSNPNLYWYRQAAGRGLQLLFYSVGIGQISSEVPQNLSASRPQDRQFILSSKKLLLSDSGFYLCAWSVRDRVSYEQYFGPGTRLTVT.

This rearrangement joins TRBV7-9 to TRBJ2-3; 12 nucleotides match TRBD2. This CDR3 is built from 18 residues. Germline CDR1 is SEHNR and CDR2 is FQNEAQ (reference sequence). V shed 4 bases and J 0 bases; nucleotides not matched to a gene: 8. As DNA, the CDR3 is TGTGCCAGCAGCTCCCCGGGACTAGCGGGCTCTAGCACAGATACGCAGTATTTT. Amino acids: CASSSPGLAGSSTDTQYF.

CDR3 residues: CASSRDRGGTYEQYF. CDR3 nucleotide sequence: TGTGCCAGCAGCCGTGACAGGGGAGGAACCTACGAGCAGTACTTC. This sequence joins TRBV11-1 and TRBJ2-7, with TRBD1 matching 8 bases. The junction had 8 bases not matched to a gene; V was cut back by 5 bases and J by 2 bases. The CDR3 runs to 15 residues. Germline CDR1 SGHAT, CDR2 FQDESV (reference sequence). The full variable domain, with the rest looked up from reference TRBV11-1 and TRBJ2-7, is EAEVAQSPRYKITEKSQAVAFWCDPISGHATLYWYRQILGQGPELLVQFQDESVVDDSQLPKDRFSAERLKGVDSTLKIQPAELGDSAMYLCASSRDRGGTYEQYFGPGTRLTVT.

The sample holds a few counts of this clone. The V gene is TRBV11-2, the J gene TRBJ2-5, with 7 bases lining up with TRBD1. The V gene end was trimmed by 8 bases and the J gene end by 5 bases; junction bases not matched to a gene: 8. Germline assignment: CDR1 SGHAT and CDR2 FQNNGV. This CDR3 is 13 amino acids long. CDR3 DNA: TGTGCCAGCGGCTACACAGGGGATGAGACCCAGTACTTC. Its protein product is CASGYTGDETQYF.

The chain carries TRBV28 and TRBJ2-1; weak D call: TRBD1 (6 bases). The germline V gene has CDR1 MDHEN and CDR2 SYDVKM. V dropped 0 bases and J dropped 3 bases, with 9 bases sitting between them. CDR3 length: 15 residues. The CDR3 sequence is CASSLWTRGYNEQFF. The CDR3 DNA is TGTGCCAGCAGTTTATGGACCAGGGGCTACAATGAGCAGTTCTTC.

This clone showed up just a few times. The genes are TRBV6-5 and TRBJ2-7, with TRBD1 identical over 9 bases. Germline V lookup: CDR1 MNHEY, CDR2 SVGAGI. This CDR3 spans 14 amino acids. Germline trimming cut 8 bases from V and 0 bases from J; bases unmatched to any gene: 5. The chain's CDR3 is CASGEDRGSYEQYF. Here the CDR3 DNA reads TGTGCCAGCGGGGAGGACAGGGGCTCCTACGAGCAGTACTTC.

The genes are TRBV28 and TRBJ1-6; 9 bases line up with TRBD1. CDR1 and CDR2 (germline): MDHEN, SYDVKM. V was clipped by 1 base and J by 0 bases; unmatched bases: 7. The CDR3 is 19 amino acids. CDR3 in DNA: TGTGCCAGCAGTTTATTTCGCGGGACAGGGAACTCCTATAATTCACCCCTCCACTTT. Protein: CASSLFRGTGNSYNSPLHF.

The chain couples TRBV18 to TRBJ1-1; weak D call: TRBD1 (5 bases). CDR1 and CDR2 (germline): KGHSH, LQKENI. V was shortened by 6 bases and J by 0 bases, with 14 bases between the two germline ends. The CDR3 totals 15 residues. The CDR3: CASSPGLNMNTEAFF. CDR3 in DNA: TGTGCCAGCTCGCCGGGACTCAACATGAACACTGAAGCTTTCTTT. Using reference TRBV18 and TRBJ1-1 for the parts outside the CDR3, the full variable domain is NAGVMQNPRHLVRRRGQEARLRCSPMKGHSHVYWYRQLPEEGLKFMVYLQKENIIDESGMPKERFSAEFPKEGPSILRIQQVVRGDSAAYFCASSPGLNMNTEAFFGQGTRLTVV.

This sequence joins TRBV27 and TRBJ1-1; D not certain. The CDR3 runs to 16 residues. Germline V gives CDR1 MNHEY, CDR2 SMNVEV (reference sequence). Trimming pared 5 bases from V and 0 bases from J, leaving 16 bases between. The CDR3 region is CASSRGIGLLNTEAFF. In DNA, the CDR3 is TGTGCCAGCAGTCGGGGTATTGGACTGTTGAACACTGAAGCTTTCTTT.

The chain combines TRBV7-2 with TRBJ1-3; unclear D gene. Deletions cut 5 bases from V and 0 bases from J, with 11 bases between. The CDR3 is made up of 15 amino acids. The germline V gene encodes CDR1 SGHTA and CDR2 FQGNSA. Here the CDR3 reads CASSPGLPSGNTIYF. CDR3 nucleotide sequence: TGTGCCAGCAGCCCGGGTCTTCCCTCTGGAAACACCATATATTTT.